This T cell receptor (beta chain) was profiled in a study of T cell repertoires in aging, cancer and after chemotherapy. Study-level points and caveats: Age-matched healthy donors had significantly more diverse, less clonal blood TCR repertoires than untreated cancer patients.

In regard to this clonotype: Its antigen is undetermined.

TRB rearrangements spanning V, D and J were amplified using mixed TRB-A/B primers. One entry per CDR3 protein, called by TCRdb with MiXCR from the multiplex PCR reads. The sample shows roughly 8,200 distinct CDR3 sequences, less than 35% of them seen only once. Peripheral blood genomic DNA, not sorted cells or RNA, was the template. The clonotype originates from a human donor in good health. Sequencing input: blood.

The CDR3 nucleotides are TGTGCCAGCTCACCAAGGGAGCGGAACACTGAAGCTTTCTTT. Translating gives CASSPRERNTEAFF. This rearrangement joins TRBV18 to TRBJ1-1; D unresolved. With 2 bases removed from V and 1 base from J, the gap between germline ends came to 8 bases. The length of the CDR3 is 14 residues. Germline assignment: CDR1 KGHSH and CDR2 LQKENI.